This is a list of T cell receptor beta chains from one sample in a study of blood T cell repertoires in COVID-19. This table comes from immunoSEQ multiplex PCR, and its TCRdb copy is limited to in-frame clones, with some not included. The data hold about 30,000 clones, with more than 60% observed a single time. Sequenced: peripheral blood. Receptor source: a woman between 65 and 79 years old with active or convalescent COVID-19. Both conserved end residues are trimmed from each CDR3. The order of the fields is V gene, D gene, J gene, CDR3 length, CDR3 protein. A D gene is named only where the DNA matches it firmly.

TRBV11-2	TRBD2	TRBJ2-5	13	ASSSTSGVLETQY
TRBV19	NA	TRBJ1-1	12	ATDLSPGNTEAF
TRBV27	NA	TRBJ2-1	9	ASSQYNEQF
TRBV4-1	NA	TRBJ2-1	10	ASDRPGGEQF
TRBV30	NA	TRBJ2-7	9	AWSPSYEQY
TRBV7-2	NA	TRBJ1-2	12	ASSSRPGAGGYT
TRBV4-1	NA	TRBJ1-2	12	ASSPFGGSYGYT
TRBV7-9	NA	TRBJ2-2	12	ASSLQYETGELF
TRBV5-5	TRBD1	TRBJ2-7	13	ASSVRQGSSYEQY
TRBV27	NA	TRBJ2-7	11	ASSRYGAYEQY
TRBV7-2	NA	TRBJ2-3	10	ASSASSDTQY
TRBV21-1	NA	TRBJ1-3	12	ASSNQDRVDTIY
TRBV27	NA	TRBJ1-1	11	ASSFRDSQRLG
TRBV7-9	TRBD1	TRBJ1-1	15	ASSLGVTGTGNTEAF
TRBV7-9	NA	TRBJ2-1	13	ASSQTGTYYNEQF
TRBV7-7	TRBD1	TRBJ2-7	13	ASSLVPGQGSEQY
TRBV18	NA	TRBJ1-3	11	ASRPGSGNTIY
TRBV30	NA	TRBJ2-3	11	AWSVRRGDTQY
TRBV5-1	TRBD1	TRBJ2-5	12	ASSPGQGHGTQY
TRBV29-1	TRBD1	TRBJ1-4	13	SVEDPGQGRGKLF